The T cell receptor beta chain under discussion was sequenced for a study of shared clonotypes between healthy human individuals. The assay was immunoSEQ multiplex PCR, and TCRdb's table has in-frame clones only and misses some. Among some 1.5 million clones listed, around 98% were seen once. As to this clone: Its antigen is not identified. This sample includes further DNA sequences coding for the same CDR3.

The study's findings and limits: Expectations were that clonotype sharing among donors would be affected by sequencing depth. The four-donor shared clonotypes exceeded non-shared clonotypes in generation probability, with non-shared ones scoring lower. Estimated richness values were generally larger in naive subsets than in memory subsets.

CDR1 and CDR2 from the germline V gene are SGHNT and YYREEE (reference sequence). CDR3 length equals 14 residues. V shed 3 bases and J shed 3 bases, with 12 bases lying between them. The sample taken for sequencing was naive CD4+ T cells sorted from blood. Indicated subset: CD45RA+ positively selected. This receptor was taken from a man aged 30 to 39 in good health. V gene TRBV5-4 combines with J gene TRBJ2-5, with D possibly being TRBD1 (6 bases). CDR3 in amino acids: CASSSQGIEETQYF. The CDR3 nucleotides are TGTGCCAGCAGCTCTCAGGGGATTGAAGAGACCCAGTACTTC.